The next 5 T cell receptor beta chains were all read from a single sample in a study of control samples from healthy donors and cancer patients. Profiled with immunoSEQ multiplex PCR; TCRdb holds only in-frame clones, not every one. This sample has 170,000 or so clones; about 91% occur once, and the top ten carry about 2%. The sequencing input was blood. Receptors were obtained from a woman aged 40-49 years in good health.

The V gene is TRBV28, the J gene TRBJ1-5; D gene unclear. This CDR3 comprises 16 residues. V was shortened by 2 bases and J by 1 base, with 12 bases between the two germline ends. Per germline, CDR1 MDHEN and CDR2 SYDVKM. CDR3 bases: TGTGCCAGCAGTTTAACGGGCCTAGGGAGCAATCAGCCCCAGCATTTT. Amino acids: CASSLTGLGSNQPQHF.

This chain uses TRBV6-5 with TRBJ1-2, with D maybe TRBD1 (6 bases). There are 13 residues in the CDR3. CDR1 and CDR2 (germline): MNHEY, SVGAGI. Trimming took off 2 bases at V and 6 bases at J, with 10 bases between the two ends. CDR3 sequence: CASSYGRTDGYTF. CDR3 bases: TGTGCCAGCAGTTACGGTCGGACAGATGGCTACACCTTC.

This sequence joins TRBV6-5 and TRBJ1-6, with 9 positions matching TRBD1. The germline gives CDR1 MNHEY, CDR2 SVGAGI. The V gene end was trimmed by 6 bases and the J gene end by 9 bases; junction bases not matched to a gene: 6. The CDR3 consists of 14 residues. The CDR3 bases are TGTGCCAGCAGCTTACAGGGGGCCGGTTCACCCCTCCACTTT. Amino acid sequence: CASSLQGAGSPLHF.

The chain is built from TRBV10-2 and TRBJ1-2, with 11 bases identical to TRBD1. CDR1 is WSHSY and CDR2 is SAAADI in the germline V gene. This CDR3 comprises 16 residues. V dropped 6 bases and J dropped 4; count of bases not matched to a gene: 10. The CDR3 sequence: CASRERGTGGLYGYTF. CDR3 sequence (DNA): TGCGCCAGCAGAGAGAGAGGGACAGGGGGTCTCTATGGCTACACCTTC.

This chain uses TRBV2 with TRBJ1-1, with D possibly matching TRBD1 (5 bases). The CDR3 runs 14 residues. Germline-derived CDR1 and CDR2 are SNHLY and FYNNEI. V gave up 1 base and J gave up 7 bases, with 13 bases separating them. Here the CDR3 reads CASSEGRQFLEAFF. CDR3 sequence (DNA): TGTGCCAGCAGTGAAGGTAGACAGTTCCTTGAAGCTTTCTTT.